This T cell receptor (beta chain) was recovered during a study of regulatory T cells in long-lasting Graves disease. Study at large: Graves' disease counted as persistent after over 5 years of antithyroid drugs with positive TSH receptor antibodies. Overall study findings and caveats: Persistent disease favored TRBV28, TRBJ1-2 and TRBJ2-5. Less diverse TCR repertoires were seen in persistent Graves' patients than in newly diagnosed ones.

This clonotype was counted a few times. Its matching antigen is unknown. Indicated time point: persistent/refractory GD, antithyroid drugs over 5 years with positive TRAb. Extracted PBMC RNA gave rise to the TCR library. Each patient gave roughly 10 milliliters of EDTA-anticoagulated peripheral blood. Building of the TCR beta libraries involved iRepertoire HTBI primers and Arm-PCR of CDR3 regions. Each CDR3 protein gets one entry after TCRdb re-called the multiplex PCR reads with MiXCR. In the table there are over 300,000 distinct CDR3 sequences, 20% of which are singletons. Deletions cut 4 bases from V and 4 bases from J, with 9 bases between. Germline CDR1 is SGHRS and CDR2 is YFSETQ. The CDR3 loop spans 13 amino acids.

This sample comprised peripheral blood mononuclear cells (PBMCs), obtained when the disease was refractory, from a patient treated with antithyroid drugs. J is TRBJ1-3 and V is TRBV5-1, with no clear D. This clonotype was sampled from a female donor with Graves disease. For the CDR3, the DNA is TGCGCCAGCAGCCCCGACTACGGAAACACCATATATTTT. It is translated as CASSPDYGNTIYF.